A single sample is the source of the 19 T cell receptor beta chains below, sequenced in a study of blood T cell repertoires in COVID-19. Repertoires were generated with immunoSEQ multiplex PCR, while TCRdb's copy carries only in-frame clones and drops some. This table holds just over 20,000 clones, about 88% found once. Sequencing was performed on peripheral blood. These receptors all come from a human donor in a cohort sampled during active COVID-19.

This chain joins TRBV2 and TRBJ2-7; D is undetermined. The CDR3 sequence is 13 residues long. V was shortened by 6 bases and J by 0 bases, with 9 bases between the two germline ends. CDR1 is SNHLY and CDR2 is FYNNEI in the germline V gene. CDR3 DNA: TGTGCCAGCAGCGAACCCAGCTCCTACGAGCAGTACTTC. Translation: CASSEPSSYEQYF. Using reference TRBV2 and TRBJ2-7 for the parts outside the CDR3, the full variable domain is EPEVTQTPSHQVTQMGQEVILRCVPISNHLYFYWYRQILGQKVEFLVSFYNNEISEKSEIFDDQFSVERPDGSNFTLKIRSTKLEDSAMYFCASSEPSSYEQYFGPGTRLTVT.

V is TRBV3-1 (or the pseudogene TRBV3-2) and J is TRBJ2-3, with TRBD2 matching 10 bases. This CDR3 contains 15 residues. The V and J ends lost 6 bases and 0 bases, in that order; junction bases with no gene match: 3. The germline V gene encodes CDR1 LGHDT and CDR2 YNNKEL (reference sequence). This CDR3 is CASSSGLASTDTQYF. Here the CDR3 DNA reads TGTGCCAGCAGTTCGGGACTAGCGAGCACAGATACGCAGTATTTT.

The chain couples TRBV7-2 to TRBJ1-1; 7 nucleotides match TRBD1. CDR1 is SGHTA and CDR2 is FQGNSA in the germline V gene. V was pared by 5 bases and J by 8 bases, with 8 bases of the junction left unmatched. The CDR3 length is 13 residues. The CDR3 is CASSRQGILEAFF. CDR3 bases: TGTGCCAGCAGCAGACAGGGTATTTTGGAAGCTTTCTTT.

The chain is built from TRBV6-5 and TRBJ2-3; 7 bases are shared with TRBD2. The CDR3 length is 13 residues. V was clipped by 6 bases and J by 3 bases; unmatched bases: 3. Looked up from germline, CDR1 is MNHEY and CDR2 is SVGAGI. CDR3 sequence reads: CASSAGRTDTQYF. The DNA of the CDR3 is TGTGCCAGCAGCGCCGGGAGGACAGATACGCAGTATTTT.

The chain combines TRBV6-1 with TRBJ2-3; tentatively, D is TRBD1 (6 bases). CDR1 and CDR2 from the germline V gene are MNHNS and SASEGT. Trimming removed 3 bases at V and 2 bases at J, with 12 bases between. This CDR3 spans 15 amino acids. The CDR3 region has the DNA TGTGCCAGCAGTGAGTGGGGACACGACACAGATACGCAGTATTTT. This translates into CASSEWGHDTDTQYF.

Of note for this clone: The germline gene is not matched at one end of the junction; a read error may be the cause. V is TRBV11-3 and J is TRBJ1-6; TRBD1 agrees at 7 bases. Per the germline V gene, CDR1 is SGHNT and CDR2 is YENEEA. The CDR3 has 10 residues. The CDR3 coding sequence is TGCAGACAGGGAGATTCACCCCTCCACTTT. This translates into CRQGDSPLHF.

The chain recombines TRBV6-6 with TRBJ1-1; TRBD1 agrees at 11 bases. Trimming removed 6 bases from V and 6 bases from J; junction bases left unmatched: 6. The CDR3 extends over 14 amino acids. Germline CDR1 MNHNY, CDR2 SVGAGI (reference sequence). This CDR3 is CASSHGTGGSEAFF. Here the CDR3 DNA reads TGTGCCAGCAGCCACGGGACAGGGGGGTCTGAAGCTTTCTTT.

This clone occurred once. The genes are TRBV21-1 and TRBJ2-5; the table's D call TRBD2 went unverified against the DNA. TRBV21-1 is a pseudogene segment. CDR3 length: 17 amino acids. The CDR3 DNA follows: TGTGCCAGCACCGAGGGGGATGGCGGGAGTGGGGAAGAGACCCAGTACTTC. Translation gives CASTEGDGGSGEETQYF.

This chain joins TRBV29-1 and TRBJ2-7, with 7 positions matching TRBD1. This CDR3 is 12 amino acids long. Germline CDR1 and CDR2: SQVTM and ANQGSEA. With 6 bases clipped from V and 2 bases from J, the junction kept 4 bases outside the gene matches. The CDR3 DNA sequence: TGCAGCGTCCTACAGGGGCCCTACGAGCAGTACTTC. This translates into CSVLQGPYEQYF.

The chain is built from TRBV27 and TRBJ2-7, with D hard to call. Between the trimmed V and J ends, which lost 5 bases and 2 bases, there was a span of 16 bases. The V gene's germline CDR1 is MNHEY and CDR2 SMNVEV (reference sequence). CDR3 length: 15 residues. The CDR3 region has the DNA TGTGCCAGCAGTCTGTTCCCGACTGGTACCTACGAGCAGTACTTC. Translated, it gives CASSLFPTGTYEQYF.

V and J are TRBV14 and TRBJ1-1; TRBD1 agrees at 7 bases. The CDR3 runs to 15 residues. Germline loops: CDR1 SGHDN, CDR2 FVKESK. V lost 2 bases and J lost 5; bases outside the gene matches: 8. The CDR3 region is CASSQLRQGRTEAFF. The CDR3 region has the DNA TGTGCCAGCAGCCAACTAAGACAGGGTCGGACTGAAGCTTTCTTT.

This clone was seen a handful of times. The chain joins TRBV5-1 to TRBJ2-7; no reliable D call. The ends were cut back, 2 bases at V and 2 bases at J, with 11 bases in the middle. In germline, CDR1 is SGHRS, CDR2 YFSETQ. This CDR3 comprises 14 residues. The CDR3 DNA sequence: TGCGCCAGCAGCTTTTCCAGCGAGACCTACGAGCAGTACTTC. It translates to CASSFSSETYEQYF.

The chain is built from TRBV11-2 and TRBJ1-6; D might be TRBD1 (6 bases). From germline, CDR1 is SGHAT and CDR2 FQNNGV. Trimming took 1 base from V and 9 from J, leaving 13 bases between them. The CDR3 runs 15 residues. The CDR3 spells CASSLVGGQFSPLHF. The DNA for the CDR3 is TGTGCCAGCAGCTTAGTAGGCGGACAGTTTTCACCCCTCCACTTT.

The V gene is TRBV5-1, the J gene TRBJ2-1, with 9 positions matching TRBD2. Trimming at V came to 5 bases and at J to 6 bases, leaving 9 bases not matched to a gene. The CDR3 spans 15 residues. Germline lookup yields CDR1 SGHRS and CDR2 YFSETQ. This CDR3 reads CASSYTSGSGNEQFF. For the CDR3, the DNA is TGCGCCAGCAGTTATACTAGCGGGTCAGGCAATGAGCAGTTCTTC.

CDR3 amino acids: CASSLTSGGYEQYF. CDR3 DNA: TGTGCCAGCAGCTTGACTAGCGGGGGGTACGAGCAGTACTTC. The chain carries TRBV7-2 and TRBJ2-7, with 13 bases that match TRBD2. Germline CDR1 SGHTA, CDR2 FQGNSA. With V trimmed by 3 bases and J by 4 bases, 0 bases remained unmatched. The CDR3 is made up of 14 amino acids.

This CDR3 reads CASSKVDRGSTEAFF. The CDR3 region has the DNA TGTGCCAGTAGCAAAGTCGACAGGGGTTCCACTGAAGCTTTCTTT. The chain is built from TRBV19 and TRBJ1-1, with TRBD1 matching 8 bases. Trimming removed 6 bases from V and 4 bases from J; junction bases left unmatched: 10. Germline assignment: CDR1 LNHDA and CDR2 SQIVND (reference sequence). The CDR3 totals 15 residues.

The chain couples TRBV7-9 to TRBJ2-3, with TRBD2 identical over 9 bases. V lost 2 bases, J lost 0 bases, and 0 bases stayed unmatched. The CDR3 spans 15 residues. Germline V gene sequence: CDR1 SEHNR, CDR2 FQNEAQ (reference sequence). CDR3: CASSLLAGSTDTQYF. In nucleotides, the CDR3 is TGTGCCAGCAGCTTACTAGCGGGAAGCACAGATACGCAGTATTTT.

The V gene is TRBV19, the J gene TRBJ2-1; 11 bases fit TRBD2. CDR3 size: 16 residues. The germline V gene has CDR1 LNHDA and CDR2 SQIVND (reference sequence). V was clipped by 4 bases and J by 9 bases; unmatched bases: 11. Here the CDR3 DNA reads TGTGCCAGTAGTAGAAGACTAGCGGGGAGGTCAATTGAGCAGTTCTTC. Translation gives CASSRRLAGRSIEQFF.

This chain uses TRBV15 with TRBJ2-5; 9 positions match TRBD2. Germline V lookup: CDR1 LNHNV, CDR2 YYDKDF (reference sequence). Losses at the gene ends were 0 bases for V and 5 bases for J; bases not matched to a gene: 7. The CDR3 loop spans 16 amino acids. The CDR3 reads CATSRDGSGSRETQYF. CDR3 nucleotide sequence: TGTGCCACCAGCAGAGATGGTAGCGGGAGCAGGGAGACCCAGTACTTC.